This TCR beta chain was identified in a study of T cell responses to AZD1222 COVID-19 vaccine. Study-level results: Donors, mostly white British, included more females; clonal diversity was possibly underestimated. Among those given AZD1222, only 5 to 7 were seropositive at baseline. A rise in Spike-specific TCR breadth and depth followed two AZD1222 doses.

Data came from immunoSEQ multiplex PCR; TCRdb stores just in-frame clones and leaves some out. The sample yields roughly 180,000 clones, about nine tenths seen once. CDR1 and CDR2 (germline): LGHNT, FRNRAP. Between the trimmed V and J ends, which lost 4 bases and 0 bases, there was a span of 13 bases. The CDR3 totals 16 residues. This clone was observed a single time. What it binds is unknown. This TCR came from an adult in good health. Sequenced here: peripheral blood, sampled on day 0 of AZD1222 vaccination. The chain has TRBV12-5 and TRBJ2-1; D uncertain. In DNA form, the CDR3 reads TGTGCTAGTGGTTCCGGCGAGGTTAGCTCCTACAATGAGCAGTTCTTC. Residues: CASGSGEVSSYNEQFF.